The 32 T cell receptor beta chains reported below all come from one sample, sequenced in a study of breast tumors, draining lymph nodes, adjacent tissues. Breast cancer patients provided tissue from their axillary draining lymph nodes. MiXCR was run by TCRdb on the multiplex PCR reads, yielding one entry per CDR3 protein. The data hold approximately 230,000 distinct CDR3 sequences, with 30% to 35% observed a single time. The sample was axillary lymph node tissue. The origin of the receptors is a female donor with breast cancer. Some clones in this sample may be carry-over from other donors' samples.

This clonotype appeared many times. The chain employs TRBV20-1 and TRBJ2-3, with 7 bases matching TRBD1. Germline CDR1 reads DFQATT; CDR2 reads SNEGSKA (reference sequence). The trim removed 6 bases at V and 1 base at J, leaving 4 bases unmatched. The length of the CDR3 is 13 residues. CDR3 sequence: CSARGQGTDTQYF. The CDR3 DNA sequence: TGCAGTGCCCGAGGACAGGGCACAGATACGCAGTATTTT.

A remark on this clonotype: Compared with germline, one end of the junction differs, possibly owing to a read error. The chain carries TRBV7-9 and TRBJ2-7; 8 bases are shared with TRBD2. The CDR3 spans 13 residues. From germline, CDR1 is SEHNR and CDR2 FQNEAQ (reference sequence). As DNA, the CDR3 is TGTGCCAGCGGTCTGAGCGGGGGCTACGAGCAGCACTTC. It yields the protein CASGLSGGYEQHF.

Ten or more counts support this clonotype. The chain has TRBV30 and TRBJ1-4, with 11 bases lining up with TRBD1. In germline, CDR1 is GTSNPN, CDR2 SVGIG (reference sequence). Unmatched junction bases numbered 3, after V lost 3 bases and J lost 6 bases. CDR3 size: 14 residues. CDR3 amino acids: CAWRRTGGYEKLFF. For the CDR3, the DNA is TGTGCCTGGAGGAGGACAGGGGGCTATGAAAAACTGTTTTTT.

Notes on this clonotype: At one of its ends the junction is not consistent with the germline gene, which may arise from a read error. CDR3 amino acids: CASGAFYGYTF. CDR3 nucleotides: TGCGCCTCAGGGGCCTTCTATGGCTACACCTTC. V gene TRBV6-5 combines with J gene TRBJ1-2, with TRBD1 as a possible D gene (6 bases). The germline V gene encodes CDR1 MNHEY and CDR2 SVGAGI. The CDR3 contains 11 residues.

This clonotype has just one count. V usage is TRBV5-1 and J usage is TRBJ2-6; possibly TRBD2 for D (5 bases). Looked up from germline, CDR1 is SGHRS and CDR2 is YFSETQ. The CDR3 totals 15 residues. V dropped 3 bases and J dropped 9 bases, with 16 bases sitting between them. DNA of the CDR3: TGCGCCAGCAGCTCTGAGATCGCTGCGGGCAACGTCCTGACTTTC. It codes for CASSSEIAAGNVLTF.

This clonotype was counted at least ten times. The chain links TRBV6-6 to TRBJ2-7, with 9 bases that match TRBD1. Germline lookup yields CDR1 MNHNY and CDR2 SVGAGI (reference sequence). The ends lost 0 bases at V and 2 bases at J; junction bases unmatched: 2. This CDR3 is 15 amino acids long. The CDR3 DNA is TGTGCCAGCAGTTACTCGGGGACAGGGACCTACGAGCAGTACTTC. This sequence encodes CASSYSGTGTYEQYF.

This clonotype was picked up many times. The chain couples TRBV7-8 to TRBJ1-2, with TRBD1 matching 9 bases. CDR3 length: 14 residues. Losses at the gene ends were 3 bases for V and 4 bases for J; bases not matched to a gene: 3. CDR1 is SGHVS, CDR2 FQNEAQ, per germline. The CDR3 loop is CASSFDRGGYGYTF. The DNA for the CDR3 is TGTGCCAGCAGCTTCGACAGGGGGGGCTATGGCTACACCTTC.

Points on this clonotype: Since a much larger clone is just one base distant, this may be a read error. J is TRBJ2-5 and V is TRBV2, with D tentatively TRBD1 or TRBD2 (5 bases each). The CDR3 spans 16 residues. CDR1 SNHLY and CDR2 FYNNEI come from the germline V gene. DNA for the CDR3: TGCGCCAGCGGTCACATAAGTGGGGGTTTGCAAGAGACCCAGTACTTC. Translation: CASGHISGGLQETQYF.

The sample holds many counts of this clonotype. J is TRBJ1-5 and V is TRBV6-6, with a possible D match to TRBD1 (5 bases). The CDR3 has 15 amino acids. Germline assignment: CDR1 MNHNY and CDR2 SVGAGI (reference sequence). V lost 6 bases and J 4 bases, leaving 16 bases between the germline ends. CDR3 sequence reads: CASSRRDGKNQPQHF. As DNA, the CDR3 is TGTGCCAGCAGCAGACGGGACGGAAAAAATCAGCCCCAGCATTTT.

The gene calls are TRBV5-1 and TRBJ2-3; D perhaps matches TRBD1 (6 bases). This CDR3 contains 19 residues. CDR1 SGHRS and CDR2 YFSETQ come from the germline V gene. Trimming cost V 0 bases and J 2 bases, with 22 bases left between them. CDR3 protein: CASSLGITGSYGYTDTQYF. CDR3 sequence (DNA): TGCGCCAGCAGCTTGGGTATTACAGGGAGCTATGGCTACACAGATACGCAGTATTTT.

Ten or more counts support this clonotype. A clone one base away is much larger, so this may be a read error. The rearrangement joins TRBV20-1 to TRBJ2-5; 8 nucleotides match TRBD2. J gave up 4 bases and V 1 base, and 8 bases lay outside the gene matches. Germline CDR1 DFQATT, CDR2 SNEGSKA (reference sequence). The CDR3 runs to 15 residues. The DNA of the CDR3 is TGCAGTGCTAGAGGTGGTAGCGGGGTGTCAGAGACCCAGTACTTC. It is translated as CSARGGSGVSETQYF.

In this sample, this clonotype turned up once. The genes are TRBV19 and TRBJ2-7; TRBD1 matches at 7 bases. With V trimmed by 4 bases and J by 4 bases, 13 bases remained unmatched. The CDR3 length is 16 residues. Germline CDR1 and CDR2: LNHDA and SQIVND (reference sequence). CDR3 amino acids: CASSSPGQSPRYEQYF. DNA of the CDR3: TGTGCCAGTAGTAGCCCGGGACAGAGCCCTAGATACGAGCAGTACTTC.

Details on this clonotype: Lacking the conserved final phenylalanine or tryptophan, this CDR3 likely reflects a read error. The chain recombines TRBV7-8 with TRBJ2-7; 10 bases are shared with TRBD1. V shed 5 bases and J 5 bases; nucleotides not matched to a gene: 6. Germline-derived CDR1 and CDR2 are SGHVS and FQNEAQ. The CDR3 is 14 amino acids. The CDR3 DNA is TGTGCCAGCAGCGTAGGACAGGGGGGGGACGAGCAGTACCAC. Its translation is CASSVGQGGDEQYH.

Concerning this clonotype: Germline is not matched at one junction end, which may reflect a read error. This chain links TRBV7-2 with TRBJ1-2; 7 nucleotides align to TRBD1. Germline V gives CDR1 SGHTA, CDR2 FQGNSA. CDR3 size: 15 residues. CDR3 in amino acids: CAGSWGRQGGYGYPF. CDR3 DNA: TGTGCCGGCAGCTGGGGCCGACAGGGTGGCTATGGCTACCCCTTC.

The table lists this clonotype with many counts. The junction departs from germline at one end; a sequencing error may be responsible. The rearrangement joins TRBV7-7 to TRBJ2-1; tentatively, D is TRBD1 or TRBD2 (5 bases each). The CDR3 loop spans 14 amino acids. Germline CDR1 SSHAT, CDR2 FNYEAQ (reference sequence). CDR3 sequence reads: CASSLEGPYNEQFF. The CDR3 DNA follows: TGTGCTAGCAGCTTAGAGGGACCCTACAATGAGCAGTTCTTC.

The table lists this clonotype with many counts. The rearrangement joins TRBV5-8 to TRBJ1-6; D ambiguous. Trimming cost V 0 bases and J 5 bases, with 0 bases left between them. The length of the CDR3 is 12 residues. CDR1 SGHTS and CDR2 YDEGEE come from the germline V gene. The CDR3 DNA reads as TGTGCCAGCAGCTTGGATAATTCACCCCTCCACTTT. This sequence encodes CASSLDNSPLHF.

On this clonotype itself: The junction shows a germline mismatch at one end, possibly a read error. This sequence joins TRBV6-2 or TRBV6-3 and TRBJ1-5, with a possible D match to TRBD1 (5 bases). The CDR3 spans 17 residues. Germline lookup yields CDR1 MNHEY and CDR2 SVGEGT. CDR3 loop: CASSYPNSGNSNQPQHF. CDR3 coding DNA: TGCGCCAGCAGTTACCCGAATTCAGGGAATAGCAATCAGCCCCAGCATTTT.

Turning to this clonotype: The junction and the germline gene differ at one end; a read error may be behind it. The chain carries TRBV7-7 and TRBJ1-6, with D maybe TRBD1 (6 bases). Germline CDR1 reads SSHAT; CDR2 reads FNYEAQ (reference sequence). The CDR3 extends over 17 amino acids. Here the CDR3 DNA reads TGTGCTAGCAGTTTCACCATAACCGGACAGCGTGGATCACCCCTCCACTTT. It is translated as CASSFTITGQRGSPLHF.

This clonotype was seen repeatedly, ten times or more. It may be a read error: a sequence one base away is much more abundant. The V gene is TRBV7-7, the J gene TRBJ2-5; 10 bases fit TRBD2. CDR1 and CDR2 from the germline V gene are SSHAT and FNYEAQ (reference sequence). The CDR3 contains 15 residues. The CDR3 DNA follows: TGTGCTAGCAGCTCTAGCGGGAGAAGTGTGGAGACCCAGCACTTC. Translated: CASSSSGRSVETQHF.

Many counts were recorded for this clonotype. The rearrangement joins TRBV18 to TRBJ2-7; tentative D call: TRBD1 (5 bases). CDR3 size: 14 residues. Germline-derived CDR1 and CDR2 are KGHSH and LQKENI. Trimming took off 2 bases at V and 5 bases at J, with 13 bases between the two ends. The CDR3 here is CASSPVRQGHEQYF. CDR3 coding DNA: TGTGCCAGCTCACCAGTGCGGCAGGGCCACGAGCAGTACTTC.

This clonotype has a count of ten or more. V and J are TRBV7-3 and TRBJ1-6; 9 bases align to TRBD1. This CDR3 is 15 amino acids long. CDR1 is SGHTA, CDR2 FQGTGA, per germline. Trimming cost V 5 bases and J 7 bases; bases outside gene matches: 6. The CDR3 DNA sequence: TGTGCCAGCAGCGTCACGGGACAGGGAAATTCACCCCTCCACTTT. It specifies CASSVTGQGNSPLHF. Using reference TRBV7-3 and TRBJ1-6 for the parts outside the CDR3, the full variable domain is GAGVSQTPSNKVTEKGKYVELRCDPISGHTALYWYRQSLGQGPEFLIYFQGTGAADDSGLPNDRFFAVRPEGSVSTLKIQRTERGDSAVYLCASSVTGQGNSPLHFGNGTRLTVT.

This clonotype occurred a few times. The chain carries TRBV6-5 and TRBJ2-1; D tentatively reads TRBD1 or TRBD2 (6 bases each). Germline-derived CDR1 and CDR2 are MNHEY and SVGAGI. The V end was cut by 6 bases, the J end by 1 base, with 19 bases between. The CDR3 contains 17 residues. CDR3 DNA: TGTGCCAGCAGGCGGGGCAGGGGTCAATTTTCCTACAATGAGCAGTTCTTC. This encodes CASRRGRGQFSYNEQFF.

The sample holds many counts of this clonotype. The gene calls are TRBV7-2 and TRBJ1-2; 7 bases are a match to TRBD1. CDR1 is SGHTA and CDR2 is FQGNSA in the germline V gene. With V trimmed by 5 bases and J by 7 bases, 4 bases remained unmatched. The CDR3 loop spans 12 amino acids. This CDR3 is CASSQDRRGYTF. For the CDR3, the DNA is TGTGCCAGCAGCCAGGACAGGCGTGGCTACACCTTC.

J is TRBJ1-2 and V is TRBV20-1, with 9 bases lining up with TRBD1. CDR3 length: 17 residues. CDR1 DFQATT and CDR2 SNEGSKA come from the germline V gene (reference sequence). With 3 bases clipped from V and 4 bases from J, the junction kept 15 bases outside the gene matches. CDR3 loop: CSASDRGTGPRGYGYTF. The DNA for the CDR3 is TGCAGTGCTAGCGACAGGGGGACAGGGCCACGAGGCTATGGCTACACCTTC.

This clonotype was counted many times. The rearrangement links TRBV5-1 to TRBJ1-2; D possibly corresponds to TRBD1 (5 bases). This CDR3 has 14 amino acids. Per germline, CDR1 SGHRS and CDR2 YFSETQ. Trimming took off 0 bases at V and 7 bases at J, with 13 bases between the two ends. The CDR3 reads CASSLGPGISGYTF. Here the CDR3 DNA reads TGCGCCAGCAGCTTGGGGCCAGGGATCTCTGGCTACACCTTC.

In its sample, this clonotype was seen a few times. The rearrangement links TRBV18 to TRBJ1-2; tentative D call: TRBD1 (6 bases). Trimming shortened V by 3 bases and J by 2 bases, and 13 bases separated the two germline ends. Germline loops: CDR1 KGHSH, CDR2 LQKENI. This CDR3 comprises 15 residues. The CDR3 region has the DNA TGTGCCAGCTCACCTCTGGACAGTTCAAACTATGGCTACACCTTC. It translates to CASSPLDSSNYGYTF.

Many counts were recorded for this clonotype. The chain carries TRBV4-1 and TRBJ1-2, with D unresolved. CDR1 and CDR2 (germline): MGHRA, YSYEKL. This CDR3 region has 12 residues. Trimming shortened V by 3 bases and J by 5 bases, and 7 bases separated the two germline ends. The CDR3 region is CASSHQTYGYTF. Here the CDR3 DNA reads TGCGCCAGCAGCCACCAGACTTATGGCTACACCTTC.

Ten or more counts support this clonotype. The rearrangement uses TRBV2 and TRBJ1-2; D is unclear. With 2 bases removed from V and 4 bases from J, the gap between germline ends came to 11 bases. CDR1 and CDR2 from the germline V gene are SNHLY and FYNNEI. CDR3 length equals 14 residues. The CDR3 DNA follows: TGTGCCAGCAGTGAAACCACGTTAGGCTATGGCTACACCTTC. It translates to CASSETTLGYGYTF.

This clonotype was seen a few times. V is TRBV10-1 and J is TRBJ2-1; weak D call: TRBD2 (5 bases). Germline V gene lookup returns CDR1 WNHNN and CDR2 SYGVQD (reference sequence). The CDR3 consists of 15 residues. Trimming left V 4 bases short and J 0 bases short, with 10 bases between. This CDR3 is CASSGSRGSYNEQFF. In nucleotides, the CDR3 is TGCGCCAGCAGTGGAAGTCGGGGCTCCTACAATGAGCAGTTCTTC.

This clonotype has a count of ten or more. This chain links TRBV7-9 with TRBJ2-3, with D hard to call. The CDR3 runs 16 residues. Trimming cost V 1 base and J 1 base, with 12 bases left between them. Per the germline V gene, CDR1 is SEHNR and CDR2 is FQNEAQ (reference sequence). In DNA form, the CDR3 reads TGTGCCAGCAGCTTAGTTGTGAGCGCTCGCACAGATACGCAGTATTTT. Translation gives CASSLVVSARTDTQYF.

The gene calls are TRBV7-2 and TRBJ2-4, with TRBD1 as a possible D gene (5 bases). With 5 bases removed from V and 8 bases from J, the gap between germline ends came to 16 bases. The CDR3 spans 14 residues. Germline V CDR1 and CDR2: SGHTA, FQGNSA. The CDR3 coding sequence is TGTGCCAGCAGCCTCAGGGTTGGGGCTGACATTCAGTACTTC. Amino acids: CASSLRVGADIQYF.

This clonotype was counted many times. J is TRBJ2-7 and V is TRBV20-1, with D uncertain. Trimming cost V 4 bases and J 2 bases, with 12 bases left between them. There are 13 residues in the CDR3. CDR1 is DFQATT, CDR2 SNEGSKA, per germline (reference sequence). Here the CDR3 DNA reads TGCAGTGCTATGAGACGGAATACCTACGAGCAGTACTTC. Encoded protein: CSAMRRNTYEQYF.